This paragraph covers one TCR beta chain sequence. Its specificity is unknown. The sample is drawn from a study of T-cell memory formation after mild COVID-19. Overall study results and limits: In second-wave clones peaking day 37, SARS-CoV-2 specificity remained unconfirmed.

From 5'RACE with constant-segment primers came TCR alpha and TCR beta cDNA libraries that carried sample barcodes and UMIs. In TCRdb, the 5' RACE reads were re-called with MiXCR into one record per CDR3 protein. The sample includes 350,000 to 500,000 distinct CDR3 sequences, 23% of them seen just once. The length of the CDR3 is 10 residues. V lost 7 bases, J lost 5 bases, and 5 bases lay in between. CDR1 and CDR2 (germline): SNHLY, FYNNEI. The receptor comes from an adult woman who had mild COVID-19 (a few samples of this study predate the infection). Cell type and time point are not known. Sequencing used PBMCs or a T cell subset sorted from them (not recorded which). The chain employs TRBV2 and TRBJ2-5; no reliable D call. The CDR3 DNA reads as TGTGCCAGCATGCTCGAGACCCAGTACTTC. Its translation is CASMLETQYF. The full variable domain, rest sourced from reference TRBV2 and TRBJ2-5, is EPEVTQTPSHQVTQMGQEVILRCVPISNHLYFYWYRQILGQKVEFLVSFYNNEISEKSEIFDDQFSVERPDGSNFTLKIRSTKLEDSAMYFCASMLETQYFGPGTRLLVL.